This T cell receptor beta chain was found in a study of CD8 T cells in ankylosing spondylitis. V was shortened by 8 bases and J by 2 bases, with 21 bases between the two germline ends. Per the germline V gene, CDR1 is SNHLY and CDR2 is FYNNEI. The CDR3 is 16 amino acids. This clonotype was observed a few times. TCR beta libraries were made by quantitative 5'-RACE with molecular barcodes. TCRdb independently ran MiXCR on the 5' RACE reads; one entry per CDR3 protein. The sample contains approximately 88,000 distinct CDR3 sequences, about 9.1% of which appear only once. The material sequenced was blood, either unsorted or a sorted T cell fraction (not recorded which). This receptor was identified in a male donor with ankylosing spondylitis or in good health (not recorded which). V and J are TRBV2 and TRBJ2-5, with TRBD1 as a possible D gene (5 bases). CDR3 coding DNA: TGTGCCAGCCGGCGGCAGGGCGCTAGAACACAAGAGACCCAGTACTTC. This translates into CASRRQGARTQETQYF.